The clone carrying this TCR beta chain was observed a few times. The antigen remains undetermined. On average, the one heparinised blood draw given by each donor was approximately 100 mL. Investigators reverse transcribed all isolated RNA, so they sequenced expressed TCRB transcripts. Profiled with immunoSEQ multiplex PCR; TCRdb holds only in-frame clones, not every one. This table holds 15,000 to 17,000 clones, roughly 44% found once. Per germline, CDR1 SNHLY and CDR2 FYNNEI. The CDR3 is 15 residues long. With 7 bases removed from V and 1 base from J, the gap between germline ends came to 13 bases. This sample was included in a study of beta chain features in type 1 diabetes. For the study at large: Cell yields, gender and age were comparable in patients and healthy donors.

The study's findings and limits: In type 1 diabetes patients, VDJ junctions had fewer insertions; deletions at these junctions were more frequent.

Sequencing was done on a sample of stem cell memory CD4+ T cells from blood. The source of this sequence is a woman between 40 and 50 years old in good health. V is TRBV2 and J is TRBJ1-4, with D possibly being TRBD1 (5 bases). The CDR3 reads CASTWTTRTNEKLFF. CDR3 in DNA: TGTGCCAGCACTTGGACAACCCGAACTAATGAAAAACTGTTTTTT.